The T cell receptor (beta chain) described here comes from a study of TIL therapy for anti-PD-1-resistant metastatic lung cancer. The time point: pre-treatment sample, taken before nivolumab and TIL therapy. Germline loops: CDR1 MGHRA, CDR2 YSYEKL. The CDR3 is 16 residues long. The ends lost 1 base at V and 5 bases at J; junction bases unmatched: 6. Sequencing used immunoSEQ v3. The protocol was immunoSEQ multiplex PCR, while the TCRdb copy is restricted to in-frame clones and leaves out a portion. This sample yields 16,000 or so clones, of which 70% to 80% are seen a single time; more than 30% belongs to the top ten.

This TCR was sampled from a person aged 25-79 years with non-small cell lung cancer. The specimen was blood, collected at baseline. The chain couples TRBV4-1 to TRBJ1-5; 9 bases align to TRBD1. DNA of the CDR3: TGCGCCAGCAGCCAAGCTCGGACAGGGGAGGATCAGCCCCAGCATTTT. Encoded protein: CASSQARTGEDQPQHF.